The rows below give T cell receptor beta chains drawn from one sample of a study of blood T cell repertoires in COVID-19. Only in-frame clones appear in the TCRdb table, and some are missing; sequencing was by immunoSEQ multiplex PCR. The profile shows roughly 160,000 clones, roughly 80% of them singletons. Material: peripheral blood. These receptors all stem from a woman over 75 with COVID-19, enrolled during active disease. Each CDR3 is given with its conserved first and last residue. Fields, in order: CDR3 protein, CDR3 DNA, V gene, J gene, CDR3 length, D gene, clone size. A D gene is named only where the DNA matches it firmly. Clone size is stated in some rows and not others, as once, few, many or a class when expanded.

CASSYFLGGDTQYF,TGTGCCAGCAGTTACTTCTTAGGGGGAGATACGCAGTATTTT,TRBV6-2/TRBV6-3,TRBJ2-3,14,.,.
CASSIFLAGSYEQYF,TGTGCCAGTAGTATATTCCTAGCGGGCTCCTACGAGCAGTACTTC,TRBV19,TRBJ2-7,15,TRBD2,.
CASSLEYLAGSPLHF,TGCGCCAGCAGCTTGGAATATTTGGCGGGTTCACCCCTCCACTTT,TRBV5-1,TRBJ1-6,15,.,.
CASSLTADSYNEQFF,TGTGCCAGCAGCTTAACGGCGGATTCCTACAATGAGCAGTTCTTC,TRBV7-3,TRBJ2-1,15,.,few
CASSLDSSGANVLTF,TGCGCCAGCAGCCTGGACAGCTCTGGGGCCAACGTCCTGACTTTC,TRBV5-1,TRBJ2-6,15,.,.
CASSSGTGNTGELFF,TGCGCCAGCAGCTCCGGGACAGGGAACACCGGGGAGCTGTTTTTT,TRBV5-1,TRBJ2-2,15,TRBD1,.
CASRAGGQETQYF,TGCGCCAGCCGAGCGGGGGGGCAAGAGACCCAGTACTTC,TRBV10-2,TRBJ2-5,13,TRBD2,few
CASSKLAYNEQFF,TGTGCCAGCAGTAAACTAGCATACAATGAGCAGTTCTTC,TRBV27,TRBJ2-1,13,.,.
CASIRRGGPGQPQHF,TGTGCCAGCATCAGAAGAGGAGGGCCGGGGCAGCCCCAGCATTTT,TRBV9,TRBJ1-5,15,.,.
CASSPGGENTEAFF,TGTGCCAGCAGCCCCGGGGGGGAGAACACTGAAGCTTTCTTT,TRBV7-8,TRBJ1-1,14,.,.
CASSIGTGNYGYTF,TGTGCCAGTAGTATTGGGACAGGAAACTATGGCTACACCTTC,TRBV19,TRBJ1-2,14,TRBD1,.
CASSFTGGISYTEAFF,TGCGCCAGCAGCTTCACAGGGGGTATCAGCTACACTGAAGCTTTCTTT,TRBV5-1,TRBJ1-1,16,TRBD1,.
CASSPAGGGYTF,TGTGCCAGCTCACCGGCAGGGGGTGGCTACACCTTC,TRBV18,TRBJ1-2,12,TRBD1,.
CAGGQNLNTGELFF,TGTGCCGGGGGACAGAACCTTAACACCGGGGAGCTGTTTTTT,TRBV6-5,TRBJ2-2,14,TRBD1,.
CASSPYYSGNTIYF,TGTGCCAGCAGTCCGTACTACTCTGGAAACACCATATATTTT,TRBV28,TRBJ1-3,14,.,.
CASRRGQGSEQFF,TGTGCCAGCAGGCGGGGACAGGGGAGTGAGCAGTTCTTC,TRBV5-4,TRBJ2-1,13,TRBD1,.